The 20 T cell receptor beta chains below come from one sample, sequenced in a study of T-cell memory formation after mild COVID-19 listed by TCRdb under 2021. Library generation was performed with 5' RACE. Reads for this sample came from an Illumina NovaSeq 6000. TCRdb's own reprocessing of the public reads used fastp at Q25 and MiXCR and kept productive beta chains. Here each entry gathers all rows of one CDR3 protein and keeps the most common genes and DNA. Across this sample there are over 150,000 distinct CDR3 sequences, with 13% seen only once. The leading ten clones occupy more than 3% of the sample. The sequencing input was PBMCs or a T cell subset sorted from them (not recorded which). Receptors originate from a young man who had mild COVID-19 (a few samples of this study predate the infection). The sample titles of this study are shuffled in the database, so cell type and time point are left out; the donor was told from shared clones.

Ten or more counts support this clonotype. V usage is TRBV12-3 or TRBV12-4 and J usage is TRBJ2-1, with no clear D. The CDR3 length is 12 residues. With 3 bases removed from V and 8 bases from J, the gap between germline ends came to 8 bases. CDR3 protein: CASSFQGYEQFF. The CDR3, as DNA: TGTGCCAGCAGTTTCCAAGGGTATGAGCAGTTCTTC.

This clonotype occurred a few times. The chain combines TRBV7-2 with TRBJ1-3; 7 bases fit TRBD1. Losses at the gene ends were 1 base for V and 4 bases for J; bases not matched to a gene: 4. This CDR3 spans 15 amino acids. Germline CDR1 is SGHTA and CDR2 is FQGNSA. CDR3 sequence (DNA): TGTGCCAGCAGCTTAGGGGGACAGAAAGGAAACACCATATATTTT. This translates into CASSLGGQKGNTIYF.

This clonotype was observed a few times. The V and J genes are TRBV29-1 and TRBJ1-1, with D tentatively TRBD1 (6 bases). From germline, CDR1 is SQVTM and CDR2 ANQGSEA. The CDR3 has 13 amino acids. The V gene lost 7 bases and the J gene lost 1 base, with 13 bases spanning the gap. The CDR3 sequence: CSAVGHQNTEAFF. In nucleotides, the CDR3 is TGCAGCGCTGTGGGACACCAGAACACTGAAGCTTTCTTT.

This clonotype showed up just a few times. V gene TRBV9 combines with J gene TRBJ2-2; tentative D call: TRBD1 (6 bases). The CDR3 is 15 residues long. V was cut by 2 bases and J by 9 bases, with 17 bases left in between. CDR1 SGDLS and CDR2 YYNGEE come from the germline V gene. The CDR3 is CASSVGAIQGRELFF. The CDR3 DNA is TGTGCCAGCAGCGTCGGAGCCATCCAGGGGAGGGAGCTGTTTTTT.

This sequence joins TRBV11-3 and TRBJ2-1; D not resolved. This CDR3 is 13 amino acids long. Trimming cost V 5 bases and J 2 bases, with 7 bases left between them. CDR1 SGHNT and CDR2 YENEEA come from the germline V gene. The CDR3 loop is CASSQLPYNEQFF. The CDR3 DNA is TGTGCCAGCAGCCAGCTCCCCTACAATGAGCAGTTCTTC.

J is TRBJ2-2 and V is TRBV5-1, with D tentatively TRBD1 (6 bases). Deletions cut 4 bases from V and 5 bases from J, with 12 bases between. CDR1 SGHRS and CDR2 YFSETQ come from the germline V gene. This CDR3 contains 14 residues. CDR3 residues: CASSQATGTGELFF. CDR3 coding DNA: TGCGCCAGCAGCCAGGCGACAGGAACCGGGGAGCTGTTTTTT. Complete variable domain (other parts from reference TRBV5-1 and TRBJ2-2): KAGVTQTPRYLIKTRGQQVTLSCSPISGHRSVSWYQQTPGQGLQFLFEYFSETQRNKGNFPGRFSGRQFSNSRSEMNVSTLELGDSALYLCASSQATGTGELFFGEGSRLTVL.

Only a few counts were recorded for this clonotype. V and J are TRBV4-1 and TRBJ2-6, with D unresolved. V was trimmed by 4 bases and J by 0 bases, leaving 10 bases between them. Germline V gene data show CDR1 as MGHRA and CDR2 as YSYEKL. There are 16 residues in the CDR3. The CDR3 bases are TGCGCCAGCAGCCGTAGGGATTTCTCTGGGGCCAACGTCCTGACTTTC. Encoded protein: CASSRRDFSGANVLTF.

This clonotype showed up many times. The chain combines TRBV4-1 with TRBJ2-3; TRBD2 might be the D (6 bases). V was cut by 0 bases and J by 2 bases, with 12 bases left in between. CDR3 length: 16 residues. Germline assignment: CDR1 MGHRA and CDR2 YSYEKL. The CDR3 bases are TGCGCCAGCAGCCAAGAGGCGGGGCCCAACACAGATACGCAGTATTTT. It specifies CASSQEAGPNTDTQYF.

This clonotype was seen a handful of times. The chain has TRBV20-1 and TRBJ2-7, with 9 nucleotides matching TRBD2. The ends lost 1 base at V and 0 bases at J; junction bases unmatched: 1. Looked up from germline, CDR1 is DFQATT and CDR2 is SNEGSKA (reference sequence). This CDR3 has 14 amino acids. CDR3 amino acids: CSARGLAVSYEQYF. The CDR3 nucleotides read TGCAGTGCTAGAGGACTAGCGGTCTCCTACGAGCAGTACTTC.

This clonotype was found a few times. The rearrangement uses TRBV18 and TRBJ1-1; no firm D call. The germline gives CDR1 KGHSH, CDR2 LQKENI. V gave up 4 bases and J gave up 2 bases, with 8 bases separating them. CDR3 length equals 13 residues. The CDR3 DNA reads as TGTGCCAGCTCACTCCTGGCTAACACTGAAGCTTTCTTT. Amino acids: CASSLLANTEAFF.

This clonotype was seen a few times. This chain links TRBV4-1 with TRBJ2-7; possibly TRBD1 for D (6 bases). The CDR3 is made up of 16 amino acids. V was pared by 2 bases and J by 0 bases, with 14 bases between. CDR1 and CDR2 (germline): MGHRA, YSYEKL. The CDR3 region is CASSQNRDPPSYEQYF. CDR3 DNA: TGCGCCAGCAGCCAAAACAGGGACCCACCCTCCTACGAGCAGTACTTC.

This clonotype has more than one count but fewer than ten. This rearrangement joins TRBV20-1 to TRBJ1-2; TRBD1 might be the D (5 bases). CDR1 and CDR2 from the germline V gene are DFQATT and SNEGSKA (reference sequence). The CDR3 loop spans 15 amino acids. V lost 1 base, J lost 8 bases, and 20 bases lay in between. CDR3 protein: CSARAWGSAWEGYTF. In DNA form, the CDR3 reads TGCAGTGCTAGAGCATGGGGGTCCGCCTGGGAGGGCTACACCTTC.

The rearrangement joins TRBV28 to TRBJ2-5; D may correspond to TRBD1 or TRBD2 (5 bases each). Trimming shortened V by 4 bases and J by 2 bases, and 14 bases separated the two germline ends. The CDR3 runs 15 residues. CDR1 MDHEN and CDR2 SYDVKM come from the germline V gene. The CDR3 coding sequence is TGTGCCAGCAGTTCTCACCGGGGACGACAAGAGACCCAGTACTTC. This encodes CASSSHRGRQETQYF.

The chain links TRBV3-1 to TRBJ2-5; D unresolved. Germline CDR1 and CDR2: LGHDT and YNNKEL (reference sequence). The length of the CDR3 is 13 residues. V lost 7 bases and J 5 bases, leaving 14 bases between the germline ends. This chain's CDR3 is CASTELEGETQYF. CDR3 coding DNA: TGTGCCAGCACCGAACTGGAAGGGGAGACCCAGTACTTC.

The V gene is TRBV6-5, the J gene TRBJ1-6; 10 bases map to TRBD1. Germline CDR1 and CDR2: MNHEY and SVGAGI. The junction had 6 bases not matched to a gene; V was cut back by 2 bases and J by 2 bases. This CDR3 region has 18 residues. CDR3 sequence reads: CASSYGTGEGTYNSPLHF. CDR3 sequence (DNA): TGTGCCAGCAGTTACGGGACAGGGGAAGGTACCTATAATTCACCCCTCCACTTT.

This clonotype was picked up a small number of times. CDR3 in amino acids: CASSLDTGTGGKPQHF. The CDR3 nucleotides are TGTGCCAGCAGCTTAGACACCGGGACAGGGGGGAAGCCCCAGCATTTT. This chain links TRBV7-2 with TRBJ1-5; 11 positions agree with TRBD1. CDR3 length: 16 residues. The germline gives CDR1 SGHTA, CDR2 FQGNSA. With 1 base clipped from V and 8 bases from J, the junction kept 7 bases outside the gene matches.

The sample holds a few counts of this clonotype. The chain employs TRBV4-1 and TRBJ2-1; 9 bases match TRBD2. The trim removed 2 bases at V and 8 bases at J, leaving 7 bases unmatched. The CDR3 loop spans 15 amino acids. Germline CDR1 and CDR2: MGHRA and YSYEKL. CDR3 residues: CASSQPGRTSDEQFF. The CDR3 DNA sequence: TGCGCCAGCAGCCAACCTGGGAGGACTAGCGATGAGCAGTTCTTC.

This clonotype was counted only a few times. DNA for the CDR3: TGCGCCAGCAGCCTCGGACCCACTGAAGCTTTCTTT. It translates to CASSLGPTEAFF. This chain links TRBV5-1 with TRBJ1-1; no firm D call. Germline CDR1 reads SGHRS; CDR2 reads YFSETQ. CDR3 length equals 12 residues. The V end was cut by 4 bases, the J end by 4 bases, with 8 bases between.

The chain uses TRBV5-8 and TRBJ1-4, with 10 bases matching TRBD1. Germline-derived CDR1 and CDR2 are SGHTS and YDEGEE. Losses at the gene ends were 3 bases for V and 4 bases for J; bases not matched to a gene: 3. The length of the CDR3 is 15 residues. The CDR3 sequence: CASSSGTGVNEKLFF. DNA of the CDR3: TGTGCCAGCAGCTCCGGGACAGGGGTTAATGAAAAACTGTTTTTT.

This clonotype turned up a few times. The genes are TRBV6-6 and TRBJ1-4; 7 bases match TRBD1. The CDR3 contains 15 residues. Germline loops: CDR1 MNHNY, CDR2 SVGAGI (reference sequence). With 4 bases clipped from V and 4 bases from J, the junction kept 6 bases outside the gene matches. The DNA for the CDR3 is TGTGCCAGCAGTTCCTTGACAGGGTTTAATGAAAAACTGTTTTTT. Its protein product is CASSSLTGFNEKLFF.